This TCR beta chain was sequenced during a study of T cell changes during pregnancy in multiple sclerosis. V was cut by 5 bases and J by 5 bases, with 19 bases left in between. CDR3 length: 17 residues. Germline loops: CDR1 SEHNR, CDR2 FQNEAQ (reference sequence). TCRdb keeps only in-frame clones here, not all; method: immunoSEQ multiplex PCR. Altogether approximately 98,000 clones are present, 92% being singletons, with the ten largest covering roughly 2.3%. This TCR was recovered from a female donor in good health, enrolled as a control in a pregnancy study. The chain is built from TRBV7-9 and TRBJ1-6, with D unclear. Sample: peripheral blood, taken after pregnancy. The CDR3 DNA reads TGTGCCAGCAGCCCGCAACACGGAACGAGGAATAATTCACCCCTCCACTTT. It translates to CASSPQHGTRNNSPLHF.